These T cell receptor beta chains were read from a single sample in a study of T cell responses to AZD1222 COVID-19 vaccine. TCRdb's table, derived via immunoSEQ multiplex PCR, lists solely in-frame clones and lacks some. The repertoire holds about 55,000 clones, with 70% to 80% as singletons. Sequencing was performed on peripheral blood, taken 28 days after the second AZD1222 dose. These TCRs come from an adult who received the AZD1222 COVID-19 vaccine. Each CDR3 is given with its conserved first and last residue. D genes are given only for firm matches. The size entry is marked missing in some rows and otherwise reads once, few, many or a size class.

>TRBV28|TRBJ2-5|NA|NA
TGTGCCAGCCGGCTAGACACACAAGAGACCCAGTACTTC
CASRLDTQETQYF
>TRBV14|TRBJ1-1|NA|NA
TGTGCCAGCAGCCGAAGGGCGACCGACGAAGCTTTCTTT
CASSRRATDEAFF
>TRBV7-8|TRBJ2-7|NA|NA
TGTGCCAGCAGCTTAGGTTCGGGAGAGTTGTACGAGCAGTACTTC
CASSLGSGELYEQYF
>TRBV6-5|TRBJ1-1|TRBD1|once
TGTGCCAGCAGAGGACAGGGTGGAACTGAAGCTTTCTTT
CASRGQGGTEAFF
>TRBV29-1|TRBJ1-1|NA|NA
TGCAGCGTTGACAAAGGGAGTTACACTGAAGCTTTCTTT
CSVDKGSYTEAFF
>TRBV7-8|TRBJ2-3|NA|NA
TGTGCCAGCAGCCCCCCCGTCCGGCTACCGACGGGGAATACGCAGTATTTT
CASSPPVRLPTGNTQYF
>TRBV30|TRBJ1-2|NA|NA
TGTGCCTGGAGTATGACACTGATCTATGGCTACACCTTC
CAWSMTLIYGYTF
>TRBV6-5|TRBJ1-1|NA|NA
TGTGCCAGCAGTTACGGGGGACTGAACACTGAAGCTTTCTTT
CASSYGGLNTEAFF
>TRBV11-2|TRBJ1-2|NA|once
TGTGCCAGCAGCCGAATCCGGGACGGCTATGGCTACACCTTC
CASSRIRDGYGYTF
>TRBV7-3|TRBJ2-3|NA|NA
TGTGCCAGCAGCTTAAGGCCATTGGCGACAGATACGCAGTATTTT
CASSLRPLATDTQYF
>TRBV12-3/TRBV12-4|TRBJ2-5|NA|few
TGTGCCAGCAGTTTTTCGGAGACCCAGTACTTC
CASSFSETQYF
>TRBV28|TRBJ2-5|NA|NA
TGTGCCAGCACCTTAAGGCATTTAGAGACCCAGTACTTC
CASTLRHLETQYF
>TRBV2|TRBJ2-3|NA|NA
TGTGCCAGCAGTGCTGTTTTAAGCACAGATACGCAGTATTTT
CASSAVLSTDTQYF
>TRBV6-6|TRBJ1-4|TRBD1|NA
TGTGCCAGCAGTTCCCTGGGACAGGGTCGGCTGTTTTTT
CASSSLGQGRLFF
>TRBV5-1|TRBJ2-1|TRBD1|NA
TGCGCCAGCAGCATCACGGACAGGGGGCACAATGAGCAGTTCTTC
CASSITDRGHNEQFF
>TRBV11-2|TRBJ2-7|TRBD2|NA
TGTGCCAGCAGCTTGGGCGGGGGCTACGAGCAGTACTTC
CASSLGGGYEQYF
>TRBV6-5|TRBJ1-1|TRBD1|NA
TGTGCCAGCAGGGACAGGGGTAGCGCTGAAGCTTTCTTT
CASRDRGSAEAFF
>TRBV4-2|TRBJ1-3|TRBD1|NA
TGTGCCAGCAGCCTCCCCGGGACAGCGACCTCTGGAAACACCATATATTTT
CASSLPGTATSGNTIYF
>TRBV6-5|TRBJ1-1|NA|NA
TGTGCCAGCAGGAGGGGGACACTCATGAACACTGAAGCTTTCTTT
CASRRGTLMNTEAFF
>TRBV3-1/TRBV3-2|TRBJ1-4|NA|NA
TGTGCCAGCAGCCCGGCCAGGGGCCGCAATGAAAAACTGTTTTTT
CASSPARGRNEKLFF
>TRBV7-2|TRBJ2-5|NA|NA
TGTGCCAGCAGCTTAGTAAGTCAAGAGACCCAGTACTTC
CASSLVSQETQYF
>TRBV4-2|TRBJ1-2|NA|NA
TGTGCCAGCAGCCAAAGACGGGGCCCCTATGGCTACACCTTC
CASSQRRGPYGYTF
>TRBV4-1|TRBJ1-2|NA|NA
TGCGCCAGCAGCCAAGAACGGAACTATGGCTACACCTTC
CASSQERNYGYTF
>TRBV2|TRBJ1-4|TRBD1|NA
TGTGCCAGCAGCCTCCGGACAGGGCCGATTGAAAAACTGTTTTTT
CASSLRTGPIEKLFF
>TRBV5-8|TRBJ1-3|NA|NA
TGTGCCAGCAGCTTTGGCAGTTACTCTGGAAACACCATATATTTT
CASSFGSYSGNTIYF
>TRBV7-6|TRBJ2-3|NA|NA
TGTGCCAGCAGCTTAGGGGGCCAGACTAGCACAGATACGCAGTATTTT
CASSLGGQTSTDTQYF
>TRBV6-5|TRBJ2-1|NA|NA
TGTGCCAGCAGTCTCGGGGGCCCGAACAATGAGCAGTTCTTC
CASSLGGPNNEQFF
>TRBV7-7|TRBJ1-1|NA|NA
TGTGCTAGCAGCTTAGAGCTGAACACTGAAGCTTTCTTT
CASSLELNTEAFF
>TRBV25-1|TRBJ1-5|TRBD1|NA
TGTGCCAGCAGTGAAGGGGGACAGGGATTCGGCAATCAGCCCCAGCATTTT
CASSEGGQGFGNQPQHF
>TRBV6-1|TRBJ2-2|TRBD2|NA
TGTGCCAGCAGAGAAGCGGGGGTGGGCACCGGGGAGCTGTTTTTT
CASREAGVGTGELFF
>TRBV19|TRBJ2-5|NA|NA
TGTGCCAGTACCAATATCGGCGGGGATCAAGAGACCCAGTACTTC
CASTNIGGDQETQYF
>TRBV19|TRBJ2-1|NA|NA
TGTGCCAGTAATACAGGGTCGATAAACAATGAGCAGTTCTTC
CASNTGSINNEQFF
>TRBV28|TRBJ1-2|TRBD1|few
TGTGCCAGCATTACCGGGACAGGGGTATATGGCTACACCTTC
CASITGTGVYGYTF
>TRBV19|TRBJ1-4|TRBD1|NA
TGTGCCAGGTCCCGGGACAGCCGGGTAGAAAAACTGTTTTTT
CARSRDSRVEKLFF
>TRBV10-3|TRBJ2-7|NA|NA
TGTGCCACCAGCGATGTTCTCGGACAATTCTACGAGCAGTACTTC
CATSDVLGQFYEQYF
>TRBV3-1/TRBV3-2|TRBJ1-5|NA|NA
TGTGCCAGCAGCCAAAAGGGTGGCAATCAGCCCCAGCATTTT
CASSQKGGNQPQHF
>TRBV19|TRBJ2-2|TRBD1|NA
TGTGCCAGTAGTACCCGCCGGGACAGGGGATCAACCGGGGAGCTGTTTTTT
CASSTRRDRGSTGELFF
>TRBV3-1/TRBV3-2|TRBJ2-5|NA|NA
TGTGCCAGCAGCCTGACAAAGGACTTTACTAAGCAAGAGACCCAGTACTTC
CASSLTKDFTKQETQYF
>TRBV2|TRBJ2-1|TRBD2|NA
TGTGCCAGCAGTGCCTCTTGGGGGGGTACTGAGCAGTTCTTC
CASSASWGGTEQFF
>TRBV7-9|TRBJ2-3|TRBD1|once
TGTGCCAGCAGCTTAGTTGGTGGGACAGGGCTTGGGGATACGCAGTATTTT
CASSLVGGTGLGDTQYF
>TRBV10-3|TRBJ1-2|TRBD1|NA
TGTGCCATCAGTGACCGACAGGGGGCGGGCTATGGCTACACCTTC
CAISDRQGAGYGYTF
>TRBV5-5|TRBJ1-5|TRBD1|NA
TGTGCCAGCAGCTCACAGGGGGCGATGGGTCAGCCCCAGCATTTT
CASSSQGAMGQPQHF
>TRBV14|TRBJ2-2|TRBD1|NA
TGTGCCAGCAGCCAAGGGGCAGGGGGCACCGGGGAGCTGTTTTTT
CASSQGAGGTGELFF
>TRBV6-4|TRBJ1-6|NA|NA
TGTGCCAGCAGTGAAAGCTCCGGCACCAGTTCACCCCTCCACTTT
CASSESSGTSSPLHF
>TRBV3-1/TRBV3-2|TRBJ1-3|NA|NA
TGTGCCAGCAGCCAAGATACCCACTCTGGAAACACCATATATTTT
CASSQDTHSGNTIYF